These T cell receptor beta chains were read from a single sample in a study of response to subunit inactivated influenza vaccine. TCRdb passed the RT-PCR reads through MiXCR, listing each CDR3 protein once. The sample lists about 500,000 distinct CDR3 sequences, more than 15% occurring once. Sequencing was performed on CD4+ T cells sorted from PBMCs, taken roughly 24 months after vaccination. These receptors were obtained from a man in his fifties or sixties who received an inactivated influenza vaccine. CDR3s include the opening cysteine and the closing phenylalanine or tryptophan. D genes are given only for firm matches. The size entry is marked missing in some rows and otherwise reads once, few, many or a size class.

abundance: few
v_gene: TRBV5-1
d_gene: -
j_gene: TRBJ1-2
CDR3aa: CASSLAAVDGYTF
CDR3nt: TGCGCCAGCAGCTTGGCAGCTGTAGATGGCTACACCTTC

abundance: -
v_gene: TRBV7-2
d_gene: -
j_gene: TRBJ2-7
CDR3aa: CASSLGPTDFYEQYF
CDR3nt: TGTGCCAGCAGCTTAGGCCCGACGGACTTCTACGAGCAGTACTTC

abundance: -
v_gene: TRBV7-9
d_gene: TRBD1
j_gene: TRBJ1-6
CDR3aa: CASSQSRDRGNSPLHF
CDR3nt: TGTGCCAGCAGCCAAAGCCGGGACAGGGGAAATTCACCCCTCCACTTT

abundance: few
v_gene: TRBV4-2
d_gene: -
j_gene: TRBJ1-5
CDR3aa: CASSQSRGALQPQHF
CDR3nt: TGTGCCAGCAGCCAATCCCGGGGGGCACTTCAGCCCCAGCATTTT

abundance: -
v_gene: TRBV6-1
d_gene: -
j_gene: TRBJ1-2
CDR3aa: CASRPGALSYGYTF
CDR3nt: TGTGCCAGCAGGCCAGGGGCGCTTAGCTATGGCTACACCTTC

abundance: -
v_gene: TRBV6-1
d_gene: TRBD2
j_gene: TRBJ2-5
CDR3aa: CASSNPWTSGRQETQYF
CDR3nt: TGTGCCAGCAGCAATCCTTGGACTAGCGGGCGCCAAGAGACCCAGTACTTC

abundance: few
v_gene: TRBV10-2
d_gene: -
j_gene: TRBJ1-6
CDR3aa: CASSGVEGNSPLHF
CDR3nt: TGCGCCAGCAGTGGGGTCGAGGGGAATTCACCCCTCCACTTT

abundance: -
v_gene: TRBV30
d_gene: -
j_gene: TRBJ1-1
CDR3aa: CAWGERGTEAFF
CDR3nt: TGTGCCTGGGGAGAGAGGGGCACTGAAGCTTTCTTT

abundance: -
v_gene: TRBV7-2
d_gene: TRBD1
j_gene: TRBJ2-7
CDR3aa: CASSLAGQGRGEQYF
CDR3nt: TGTGCCAGCAGCTTAGCGGGACAGGGAAGGGGCGAGCAGTACTTC

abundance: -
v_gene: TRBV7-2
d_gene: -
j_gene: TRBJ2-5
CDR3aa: CASSQRAQGETQYF
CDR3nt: TGTGCCAGCAGCCAACGGGCCCAGGGGGAGACCCAGTACTTC

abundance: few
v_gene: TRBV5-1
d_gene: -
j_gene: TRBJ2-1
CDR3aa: CASRENSGDVNEQFF
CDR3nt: TGCGCCAGCAGAGAGAATAGCGGTGATGTTAATGAGCAGTTCTTC

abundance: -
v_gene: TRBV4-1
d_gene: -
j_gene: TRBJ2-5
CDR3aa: CASSQVGKGETQYF
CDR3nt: TGCGCCAGCAGCCAAGTAGGAAAAGGAGAGACCCAGTACTTC

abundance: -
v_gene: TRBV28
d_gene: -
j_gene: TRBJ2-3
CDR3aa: CASSPARGTDTQYF
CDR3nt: TGTGCCAGCAGTCCAGCTCGGGGCACAGATACGCAGTATTTT

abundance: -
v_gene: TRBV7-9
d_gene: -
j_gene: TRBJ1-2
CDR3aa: CASSLFNENGYTF
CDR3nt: TGTGCCAGCAGCTTATTCAACGAGAATGGCTACACCTTC

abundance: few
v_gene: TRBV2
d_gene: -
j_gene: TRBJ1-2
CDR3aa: CASSKETGRVSGYTF
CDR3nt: TGTGCCAGCAGTAAAGAAACAGGGAGAGTGTCTGGCTACACCTTC

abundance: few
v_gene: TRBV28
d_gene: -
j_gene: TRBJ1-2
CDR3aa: CASSLGASGYGYTF
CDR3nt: TGTGCCAGCAGTTTAGGGGCCTCAGGCTATGGCTACACCTTC

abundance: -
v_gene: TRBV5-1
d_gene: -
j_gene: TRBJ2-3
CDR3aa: CASSTQRFTDTQYF
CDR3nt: TGCGCCAGCAGCACCCAGCGGTTCACAGATACGCAGTATTTT

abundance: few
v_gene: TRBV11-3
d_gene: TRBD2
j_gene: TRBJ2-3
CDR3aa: CASSLGTSGIGDTQYF
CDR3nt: TGTGCCAGCAGCCTCGGGACTAGCGGGATCGGGGATACGCAGTATTTT

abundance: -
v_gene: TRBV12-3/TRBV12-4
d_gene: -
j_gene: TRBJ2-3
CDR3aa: CASSFARTSTDTQYF
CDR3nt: TGTGCCAGCAGTTTCGCCAGGACTAGCACAGATACGCAGTATTTT

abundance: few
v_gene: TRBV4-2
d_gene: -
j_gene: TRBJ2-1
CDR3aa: CASSQDARAGRRNEQFF
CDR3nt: TGTGCCAGCAGCCAAGACGCCAGGGCAGGGCGCAGGAATGAGCAGTTCTTC

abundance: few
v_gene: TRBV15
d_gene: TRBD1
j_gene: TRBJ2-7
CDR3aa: CATSDTRDRGFHEQYF
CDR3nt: TGTGCCACCAGCGATACCCGGGACAGGGGGTTCCACGAGCAGTACTTC

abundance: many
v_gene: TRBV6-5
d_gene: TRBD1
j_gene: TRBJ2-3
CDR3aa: CASSYSGQGRGTDTQYF
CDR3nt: TGTGCCAGCAGTTACTCGGGACAGGGCCGGGGCACAGATACGCAGTATTTT

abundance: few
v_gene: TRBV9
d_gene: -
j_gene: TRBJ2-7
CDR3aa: CASSVAPTGFSYEQYF
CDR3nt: TGTGCCAGCAGCGTAGCGCCTACAGGGTTCTCCTACGAGCAGTACTTC

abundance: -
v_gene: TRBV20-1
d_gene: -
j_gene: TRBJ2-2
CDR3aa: CSAGRDGRDTGELFF
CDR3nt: TGCAGTGCTGGACGGGATGGGCGCGACACCGGGGAGCTGTTTTTT

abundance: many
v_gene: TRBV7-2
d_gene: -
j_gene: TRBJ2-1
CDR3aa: CASSLAGGNNEQFF
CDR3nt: TGTGCCAGCAGCTTAGCTGGCGGGAACAATGAGCAGTTCTTC

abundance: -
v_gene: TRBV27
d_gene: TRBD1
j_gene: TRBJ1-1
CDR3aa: CASSSVQGGNTEAFF
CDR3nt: TGTGCCAGCAGTTCGGTGCAGGGGGGTAATACTGAAGCTTTCTTT

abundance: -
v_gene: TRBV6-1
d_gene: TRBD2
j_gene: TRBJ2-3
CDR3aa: CASSARTSGGIDTQYF
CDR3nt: TGTGCCAGCAGTGCCAGGACTAGCGGGGGGATAGATACGCAGTATTTT

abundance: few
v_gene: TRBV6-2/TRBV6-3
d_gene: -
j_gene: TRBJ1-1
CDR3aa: CASSFRSMNTEAFF
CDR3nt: TGTGCCAGCAGTTTCAGGAGCATGAACACTGAAGCTTTCTTT

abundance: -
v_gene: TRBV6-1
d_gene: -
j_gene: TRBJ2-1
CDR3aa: CASSQASQGTWNEQFF
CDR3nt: TGTGCCAGCAGTCAAGCGTCGCAGGGGACTTGGAATGAGCAGTTCTTC

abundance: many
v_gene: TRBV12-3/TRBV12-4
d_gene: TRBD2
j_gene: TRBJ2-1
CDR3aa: CASSASGGANNEQFF
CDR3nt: TGTGCCAGCAGTGCTAGCGGGGGGGCAAACAATGAGCAGTTCTTC

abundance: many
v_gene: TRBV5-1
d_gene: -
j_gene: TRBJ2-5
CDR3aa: CASSGGRNQETQYF
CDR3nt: TGCGCCAGCAGCGGGGGACGGAACCAAGAGACCCAGTACTTC

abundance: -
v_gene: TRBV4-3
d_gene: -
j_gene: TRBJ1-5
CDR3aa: CASSQEPGSQPQHF
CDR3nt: TGCGCCAGCAGCCAAGAGCCCGGGAGTCAGCCCCAGCATTTT

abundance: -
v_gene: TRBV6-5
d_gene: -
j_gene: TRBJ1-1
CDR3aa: CASSYGQAVNTEAFF
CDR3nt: TGTGCCAGCAGTTACGGCCAGGCAGTGAACACTGAAGCTTTCTTT

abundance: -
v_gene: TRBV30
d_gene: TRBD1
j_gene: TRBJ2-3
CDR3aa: CAWSRDRETDTQYF
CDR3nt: TGTGCCTGGAGCCGGGACAGGGAAACAGATACGCAGTATTTT

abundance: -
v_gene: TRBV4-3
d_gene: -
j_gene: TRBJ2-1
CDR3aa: CASSKEIKWVSYNEQFF
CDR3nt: TGCGCCAGCAGTAAAGAAATAAAGTGGGTGTCCTACAATGAGCAGTTCTTC

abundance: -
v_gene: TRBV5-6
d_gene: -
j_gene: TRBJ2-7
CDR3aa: CASSVARVSYEQYF
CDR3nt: TGTGCCAGCAGCGTAGCTAGGGTCTCCTACGAGCAGTACTTC

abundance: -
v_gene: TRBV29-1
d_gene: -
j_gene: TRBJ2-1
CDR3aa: CSVEDSPRFYNEQFF
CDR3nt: TGCAGCGTTGAAGATTCCCCCCGGTTTTACAATGAGCAGTTCTTC

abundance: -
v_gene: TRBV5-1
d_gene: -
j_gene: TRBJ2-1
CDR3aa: CASSTGQQNEQFF
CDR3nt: TGCGCCAGCAGCACAGGACAGCAGAATGAGCAGTTCTTC

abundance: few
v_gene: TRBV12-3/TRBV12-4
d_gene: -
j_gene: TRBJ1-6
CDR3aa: CASSFSGVSNSPLHF
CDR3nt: TGTGCCAGCAGTTTTTCGGGCGTTTCGAATTCACCCCTCCACTTT

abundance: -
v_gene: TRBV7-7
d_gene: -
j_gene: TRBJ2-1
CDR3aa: CASGPLSYDEQFF
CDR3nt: TGTGCCAGCGGTCCCCTCTCCTACGATGAGCAGTTCTTC

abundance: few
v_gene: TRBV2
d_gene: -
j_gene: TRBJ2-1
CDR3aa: CASKTRPWIMSNEQFF
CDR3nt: TGTGCCAGCAAGACGAGGCCGTGGATCATGTCCAATGAGCAGTTCTTC

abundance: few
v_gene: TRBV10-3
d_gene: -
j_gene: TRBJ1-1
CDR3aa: CAIRRQAADTEAFF
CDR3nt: TGTGCCATCAGAAGACAGGCTGCGGACACTGAAGCTTTCTTT

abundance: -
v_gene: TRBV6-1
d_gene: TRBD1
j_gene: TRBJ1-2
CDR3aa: CASSGGTGGTYGYTF
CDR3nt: TGTGCCAGCAGTGGAGGGACAGGGGGCACGTATGGCTACACCTTC

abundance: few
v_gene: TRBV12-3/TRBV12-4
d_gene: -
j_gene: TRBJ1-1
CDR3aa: CAGRTLNTEAFF
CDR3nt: TGTGCCGGAAGGACCCTGAACACTGAAGCTTTCTTT

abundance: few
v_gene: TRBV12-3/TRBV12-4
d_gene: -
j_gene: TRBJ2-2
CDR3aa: CASNLGASRTGELFF
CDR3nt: TGTGCCAGCAATCTGGGAGCTAGCCGTACCGGGGAGCTGTTTTTT

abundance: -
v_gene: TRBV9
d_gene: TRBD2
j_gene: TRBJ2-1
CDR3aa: CASSVGHRGRTSGGPEDEQFF
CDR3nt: TGTGCCAGCAGCGTAGGTCATAGGGGGCGTACTAGCGGGGGGCCCGAGGATGAGCAGTTCTTC

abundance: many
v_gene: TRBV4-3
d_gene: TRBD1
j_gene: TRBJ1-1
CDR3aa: CASSQEEGPGTGNTEAFF
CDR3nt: TGCGCCAGCAGCCAAGAGGAGGGTCCCGGGACAGGGAACACTGAAGCTTTCTTT

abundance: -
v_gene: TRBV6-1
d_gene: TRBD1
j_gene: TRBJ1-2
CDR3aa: CASARQGSGGYTF
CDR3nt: TGTGCCAGCGCAAGACAGGGGAGTGGTGGCTACACCTTC

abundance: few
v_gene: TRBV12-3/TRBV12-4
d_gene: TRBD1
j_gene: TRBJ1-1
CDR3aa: CASVPGQATTEAFF
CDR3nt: TGTGCCAGCGTACCGGGACAGGCTACCACTGAAGCTTTCTTT

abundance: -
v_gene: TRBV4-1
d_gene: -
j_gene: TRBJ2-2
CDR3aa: CASSPRDTNLIRELFF
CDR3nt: TGCGCCAGCAGCCCCCGGGACACCAACCTGATCCGGGAGCTGTTTTTT

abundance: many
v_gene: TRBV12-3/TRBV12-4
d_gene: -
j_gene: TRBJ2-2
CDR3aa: CVTGPKVTGELFF
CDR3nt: TGTGTCACTGGCCCAAAAGTCACCGGGGAGCTGTTTTTT

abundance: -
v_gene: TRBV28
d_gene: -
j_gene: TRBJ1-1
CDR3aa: CASSSPQRGEAEAFF
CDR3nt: TGTGCCAGCAGTTCACCCCAGCGGGGTGAAGCTGAAGCTTTCTTT

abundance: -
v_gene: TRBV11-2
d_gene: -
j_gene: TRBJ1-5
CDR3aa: CASSTRPDQPQHF
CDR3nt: TGTGCCAGCAGCACACGACCTGATCAGCCCCAGCATTTT

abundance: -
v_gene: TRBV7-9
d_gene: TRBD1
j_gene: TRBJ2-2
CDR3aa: CASSYAGTGGVGELFF
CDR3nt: TGTGCCAGCAGCTACGCCGGGACAGGGGGTGTCGGGGAGCTGTTTTTT

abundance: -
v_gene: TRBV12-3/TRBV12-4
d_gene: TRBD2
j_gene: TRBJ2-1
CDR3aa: CASSSTFGGVGDEQFF
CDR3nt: TGTGCCAGCAGTTCCACCTTCGGGGGGGTAGGAGATGAGCAGTTCTTC

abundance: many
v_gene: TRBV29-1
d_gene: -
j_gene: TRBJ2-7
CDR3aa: CSVTPQGRSYEQYF
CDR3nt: TGCAGCGTCACCCCGCAGGGTAGGTCCTACGAGCAGTACTTC

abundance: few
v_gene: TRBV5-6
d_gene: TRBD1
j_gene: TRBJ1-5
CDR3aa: CASSFRTGNQPQHF
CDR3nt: TGTGCCAGCAGCTTTAGGACAGGGAATCAGCCCCAGCATTTT

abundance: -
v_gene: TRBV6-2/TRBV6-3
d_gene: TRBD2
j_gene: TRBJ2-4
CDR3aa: CASSGLAVAKNIQYF
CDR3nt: TGTGCCAGCAGCGGTCTAGCGGTAGCCAAAAACATTCAGTACTTC

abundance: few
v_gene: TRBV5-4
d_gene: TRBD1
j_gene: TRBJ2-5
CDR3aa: CASSQDRVWETQYF
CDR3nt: TGTGCCAGCAGCCAGGACAGGGTGTGGGAGACCCAGTACTTC